These 23 T cell receptor beta chains came from one sample sequenced in a study of T cell responses to AZD1222 COVID-19 vaccine. The repertoire was sequenced with immunoSEQ multiplex PCR; TCRdb's copy has only in-frame clones and lacks some. The repertoire holds around 250,000 clones, with 80% to 95% as singletons. Source: peripheral blood, taken on day 0 of AZD1222 vaccination. These receptors all stem from an adult in good health.

The chain carries TRBV5-5 and TRBJ1-1; D uncertain. In germline, CDR1 is SGHKS, CDR2 YYEKEE (reference sequence). V was pared by 3 bases and J by 0 bases, with 12 bases between. The CDR3 contains 15 residues. The CDR3 sequence: CASSSMGQLNTEAFF. DNA for the CDR3: TGTGCCAGCAGCTCGATGGGCCAGCTGAACACTGAAGCTTTCTTT. The entire variable domain, with the rest obtained from reference TRBV5-5 and TRBJ1-1, is as follows: DAGVTQSPTHLIKTRGQQVTLRCSPISGHKSVSWYQQVLGQGPQFIFQYYEKEERGRGNFPDRFSARQFPNYSSELNVNALLLGDSALYLCASSSMGQLNTEAFFGQGTRLTVV.

The rearrangement uses TRBV5-1 and TRBJ1-1, with 8 positions matching TRBD1. The V gene end was trimmed by 2 bases and the J gene end by 5 bases; junction bases not matched to a gene: 8. The germline CDR1 and CDR2 sequences are SGHRS and YFSETQ. The CDR3 sequence is 15 residues long. CDR3 sequence (DNA): TGCGCCAGCAGCTTCTCTGGCAGGGGGCTGACTGAAGCTTTCTTT. Translated: CASSFSGRGLTEAFF.

The chain combines TRBV28 with TRBJ1-4, with 7 bases aligning to TRBD1. The CDR3 is 14 residues long. V was clipped by 3 bases and J by 7 bases; unmatched bases: 5. Germline V gene data show CDR1 as MDHEN and CDR2 as SYDVKM. CDR3 nucleotides: TGTGCCAGCAGTTTGACAGGGAAGGGTGAAAAACTGTTTTTT. Encoded protein: CASSLTGKGEKLFF.

In regard to this clone: The sample has other DNA sequences that encode this CDR3 too. This chain joins TRBV19 and TRBJ2-5; 7 bases fit TRBD1. CDR1 and CDR2 (germline): LNHDA, SQIVND (reference sequence). The ends lost 5 bases at V and 2 bases at J; junction bases unmatched: 5. The CDR3 is 14 amino acids. The CDR3 reads CASSLRTGQETQYF. CDR3 nucleotides: TGTGCCAGTAGTCTTCGGACAGGACAAGAGACCCAGTACTTC.

The chain joins TRBV7-3 to TRBJ2-5; 7 bases fit TRBD1. CDR1 is SGHTA, CDR2 FQGTGA, per germline. V was pared by 5 bases and J by 2 bases, with 5 bases of the junction left unmatched. There are 14 residues in the CDR3. CDR3 region: CASSATGSQETQYF. In DNA form, the CDR3 reads TGTGCCAGCAGCGCGACAGGGTCGCAAGAGACCCAGTACTTC.

This chain connects TRBV15 to TRBJ1-3; D unresolved. V lost 6 bases, J lost 0 bases, and 12 bases lay in between. Germline V gives CDR1 LNHNV, CDR2 YYDKDF (reference sequence). This CDR3 region has 15 residues. CDR3 sequence: CATSEQAFSGNTIYF. The CDR3 DNA sequence: TGTGCCACCAGTGAGCAGGCCTTCTCTGGAAACACCATATATTTT.

The CDR3 coding sequence is TGCGCCAGCAGCCAAGGACAGTCCTATGGCTACACCTTC. Encoded protein: CASSQGQSYGYTF. The chain has TRBV4-3 and TRBJ1-2; the D gene is possibly TRBD1 (5 bases). Germline CDR1 is LGHNA and CDR2 is YSLEER. The V end was cut by 1 base, the J end by 4 bases, with 7 bases between. The CDR3 consists of 13 residues.

The chain joins TRBV12-1 to TRBJ2-1; the D call of TRBD2 is as the table states it, not checked on the DNA. TRBV12-1 is given as a pseudogene. The CDR3 is 13 amino acids. The CDR3 DNA reads TGTGCCAGCGGAGTAGACCCCTACAATGAGCAGTTCTTC. Amino acid sequence: CASGVDPYNEQFF.

This clone was recorded a few times. This chain joins TRBV6-4 and TRBJ1-1; unclear D gene. V shed 6 bases and J shed 0 bases, with 8 bases lying between them. The CDR3 has 13 amino acids. Germline V gene sequence: CDR1 MRHNA, CDR2 SNTAGT. The CDR3 nucleotides are TGTGCCAGCAGGGCAGGTTTGAACACTGAAGCTTTCTTT. Translation gives CASRAGLNTEAFF.

The gene calls are TRBV4-1 and TRBJ1-6; D is unresolved. The V end lost 8 bases, the J end lost 0 bases, and 8 bases lay between the germline ends. CDR1 and CDR2 (germline): MGHRA, YSYEKL. CDR3 length equals 14 residues. The CDR3 here is CASAGSSYNSPLHF. In DNA, the CDR3 is TGCGCCAGCGCGGGGAGCTCCTATAATTCACCCCTCCACTTT.

The chain links TRBV10-3 to TRBJ2-7; maybe TRBD1 (5 bases). The CDR3 consists of 14 residues. V was pared by 2 bases and J by 7 bases, with 15 bases between. Germline V gene data show CDR1 as ENHRY and CDR2 as SYGVKD. CDR3 nucleotides: TGTGCCATCAGTGAGAGTAGGGGCCCGGAGGAGCAGTACTTC. Translated, it gives CAISESRGPEEQYF.

The chain carries TRBV4-3 and TRBJ2-1, with 9 bases that match TRBD1. This CDR3 has 16 amino acids. Per the germline V gene, CDR1 is LGHNA and CDR2 is YSLEER. The V and J ends lost 4 bases and 7 bases, in that order; junction bases with no gene match: 11. The CDR3 DNA sequence: TGCGCCAGCAGCCTCGACACCGGGACAGGGTCGAATGAGCAGTTCTTC. Protein: CASSLDTGTGSNEQFF.

The gene calls are TRBV27 and TRBJ2-1, with no clear D. This CDR3 region has 13 residues. Trimming shortened V by 3 bases and J by 0 bases, and 3 bases separated the two germline ends. The germline V gene encodes CDR1 MNHEY and CDR2 SMNVEV (reference sequence). CDR3 protein: CASSLSSYNEQFF. The CDR3 coding sequence is TGTGCCAGCAGTTTGAGCTCCTACAATGAGCAGTTCTTC.

The chain links TRBV12-5 to TRBJ1-1; D not certain. CDR1 LGHNT and CDR2 FRNRAP come from the germline V gene. CDR3 length: 13 amino acids. Trimming cost V 7 bases and J 1 base, with 10 bases left between them. The DNA of the CDR3 is TGTGCTAGTGCCCTCTTTGGGAACACTGAAGCTTTCTTT. Translated: CASALFGNTEAFF.

This chain connects TRBV4-1 to TRBJ1-6, with TRBD1 as a possible D gene (6 bases). The CDR3 is 13 amino acids. V was pared by 3 bases and J by 10 bases, with 10 bases between. The V gene's germline CDR1 is MGHRA and CDR2 YSYEKL. The chain's CDR3 is CASSQGAQSPLHF. In DNA form, the CDR3 reads TGCGCCAGCAGCCAGGGGGCACAGTCACCCCTCCACTTT.

This chain joins TRBV7-2 and TRBJ1-4, with TRBD1 as a possible D gene (5 bases). V was shortened by 5 bases and J by 1 base, with 8 bases between the two germline ends. The germline V gene encodes CDR1 SGHTA and CDR2 FQGNSA. The CDR3 spans 14 residues. CDR3 protein: CASSAQGTNEKLFF. The CDR3 DNA reads as TGTGCCAGCAGCGCGCAGGGAACTAATGAAAAACTGTTTTTT.

The J gene is TRBJ2-7, the V gene TRBV4-1; either TRBD1 or TRBD2 may fit D (5 bases each). V lost 1 base to trimming and J lost 6 bases, with 13 bases between them. Germline CDR1 MGHRA, CDR2 YSYEKL. The CDR3 sequence is 14 residues long. The DNA for the CDR3 is TGCGCCAGCAGCCAAGCTGGTGGGGGAAGCGAGCAGTACTTC. As protein: CASSQAGGGSEQYF.

The CDR3 spells CSATALTPYTF. The CDR3, as DNA: TGCAGTGCTACGGCCCTTACCCCCTACACCTTC. The V and J genes are TRBV20-1 and TRBJ1-2; D not resolved. This CDR3 has 11 residues. V lost 4 bases to trimming and J lost 10 bases, with 13 bases between them. Germline CDR1 and CDR2: DFQATT and SNEGSKA (reference sequence).

The J gene is TRBJ2-5, the V gene TRBV5-6, with 11 bases matching TRBD2. The CDR3 is 16 residues long. Germline values: CDR1 SGHDT, CDR2 YYEEEE. The junction had 8 bases not matched to a gene; V was cut back by 2 bases and J by 5 bases. CDR3 amino acids: CASSFLAGGSAETQYF. The CDR3 DNA sequence: TGTGCCAGCAGCTTCTTAGCGGGAGGGTCGGCGGAGACCCAGTACTTC.

CDR3 sequence (DNA): TGTGCCAGCAGCCCGTGGGGTTCCTACAATGAGCAGTTCTTC. Residues: CASSPWGSYNEQFF. The chain uses TRBV9 and TRBJ2-1; D gene uncertain. CDR1 is SGDLS, CDR2 YYNGEE, per germline. The CDR3 loop spans 14 amino acids. V lost 4 bases, J lost 1 base, and 9 bases lay in between. Combining the CDR3 with reference TRBV9 and TRBJ2-1 gives the whole variable domain DSGVTQTPKHLITATGQRVTLRCSPRSGDLSVYWYQQSLDQGLQFLIQYYNGEERAKGNILERFSAQQFPDLHSELNLSSLELGDSALYFCASSPWGSYNEQFFGPGTRLTVL.

The rearrangement uses TRBV10-2 and TRBJ1-1; D is ambiguous. Germline V gene lookup returns CDR1 WSHSY and CDR2 SAAADI. The CDR3 is 14 amino acids. The V end lost 9 bases, the J end lost 0 bases, and 14 bases lay between the germline ends. The CDR3, as DNA: TGCGCCAGTAGGCAAGGCACCCTGAACACTGAAGCTTTCTTT. It is translated as CASRQGTLNTEAFF.

In its sample, this clone was seen once. CDR3 coding DNA: TGTGCCAGCAGTTTATGCCCCGGGAGTAAGTATGGCTACACCTTC. Protein: CASSLCPGSKYGYTF. This chain links TRBV28 with TRBJ1-2; D is unclear. Trimming took off 0 bases at V and 5 bases at J, with 13 bases between the two ends. The CDR3 extends over 15 amino acids. Germline V gives CDR1 MDHEN, CDR2 SYDVKM.

The V call is TRBV5-1, the J call TRBJ2-7; TRBD1 is a possible D gene (6 bases). Germline CDR1 reads SGHRS; CDR2 reads YFSETQ. Between the trimmed V and J ends, which lost 8 bases and 4 bases, there was a span of 16 bases. This CDR3 comprises 13 residues. The CDR3: CASKGGGHYEQYF. The CDR3 bases are TGCGCCAGTAAGGGTGGGGGACATTACGAGCAGTACTTC.